Each of the 18 T cell receptor beta chains below was sequenced from the same sample in a study of tumor-infiltrating lymphocytes in primary liver carcinoma. The template, about 510 ng total RNA, yielded TCR beta cDNA made with a constant-region primer. Modified slightly, ARM-PCR produced TCR beta libraries over three nested multiplex PCR rounds. PCR rounds one and two used TRBV1-TRBV30 forward primers with a C-beta reverse primer for approximately 10 cycles each. From the multiplex PCR reads, TCRdb called clonotypes with MiXCR, one entry per CDR3 protein. The sample records approximately 320,000 distinct CDR3 sequences, 58% being singletons. RNA isolated from unsorted whole blood supplied the blood RNA, with germline DNA also extracted. The source material was peripheral blood. The receptors were sampled from a woman aged 25 to 39 with primary liver carcinoma and hepatitis B virus infection.

V and J are TRBV30 and TRBJ2-7, with D possibly being TRBD1 (6 bases). V lost 6 bases and J lost 0, with 9 bases in between. Germline V lookup: CDR1 GTSNPN, CDR2 SVGIG (reference sequence). This CDR3 is built from 12 residues. This chain's CDR3 is CACTGSSYEQYF. The CDR3 region has the DNA TGTGCCTGCACAGGGAGCTCCTACGAGCAGTACTTC.

About this clonotype itself: At one end the junction does not follow the germline gene, possibly because of a read error. The rearrangement uses TRBV11-2 and TRBJ2-1, with 8 bases fitting TRBD1. This CDR3 contains 15 residues. CDR1 is SGHAT and CDR2 is FQNNGV in the germline V gene. Here the CDR3 DNA reads TGTGCCAGCAGCTATATAGGACAGGGTGAAAATGAGCAGTCCTTC. As protein: CASSYIGQGENEQSF.

About this clonotype: The junction differs from germline at one of its ends, possibly a read error. The rearrangement joins TRBV6-5 to TRBJ2-2; D is perhaps TRBD1 (6 bases). Germline CDR1 is MNHEY and CDR2 is SVGAGI. The CDR3 extends over 14 amino acids. The CDR3 here is CASGPGHYTGELFF. The CDR3 DNA reads as TGTGCCAGCGGACCGGGACATTACACCGGTGAGCTGTTTTTT.

With regard to this clonotype: This sequence may be a read error, since a much larger clone differs from it by one base. V and J are TRBV29-1 and TRBJ1-1; D not certain. The CDR3 spans 11 residues. Looked up from germline, CDR1 is SQVTM and CDR2 is ANQGSEA. Trimming shortened V by 5 bases and J by 7 bases, and 11 bases separated the two germline ends. CDR3 DNA: TGCAGCGTTAGGGCGAGGAATGAAGCTTTCTTT. This translates into CSVRARNEAFF.

The chain combines TRBV6-1 with TRBJ2-3, with TRBD1 as a possible D gene (6 bases). The CDR3 spans 13 residues. Deletions cut 9 bases from V and 4 bases from J, with 14 bases between. The V gene's germline CDR1 is MNHNS and CDR2 SASEGT. For the CDR3, the DNA is TGTGCCAGTAGGCTACAGGGCCCAGATACGCAGTATTTT. The encoded protein is CASRLQGPDTQYF.

Regarding this clonotype: This sequence may be a read error, since a much larger clone differs from it by one base. The chain has TRBV6-5 and TRBJ2-7, with a tentative D call TRBD1 (6 bases). Germline CDR1 reads MNHEY; CDR2 reads SVGAGI. The CDR3 sequence is 14 residues long. CDR3 protein: CANSYLGAQYEQYF. The CDR3, as DNA: TGTGCCAACAGTTACTTGGGGGCGCAGTACGAGCAGTACTTC.

This clonotype has more than one count but fewer than ten. This sequence joins TRBV28 and TRBJ2-5; possibly TRBD2 for D (6 bases). V was cut by 7 bases and J by 4 bases, with 16 bases left in between. The CDR3 covers 14 residues. Per the germline V gene, CDR1 is MDHEN and CDR2 is SYDVKM. The CDR3 nucleotides are TGTGCCAGCACCTTGGGGGAGGAGGGAGAGACCCAGTACTTC. This translates into CASTLGEEGETQYF. Complete variable domain (other parts from reference TRBV28 and TRBJ2-5): DVKVTQSSRYLVKRTGEKVFLECVQDMDHENMFWYRQDPGLGLRLIYFSYDVKMKEKGDIPEGYSVSREKKERFSLILESASTNQTSMYLCASTLGEEGETQYFGPGTRLLVL.

Note on this clonotype: At one of its ends the junction is not consistent with the germline gene, which may arise from a read error. The chain is built from TRBV11-2 and TRBJ2-3, with TRBD2 matching 7 bases. From germline, CDR1 is SGHAT and CDR2 FQNNGV. This CDR3 comprises 16 residues. The CDR3 nucleotides are TGTGCCAGCAGCCGAATATCCGGGAGGATCACAGATACGCACTTTTTT. It encodes CASSRISGRITDTHFF.

CDR3 protein: CASSGYNNSPLHF. DNA of the CDR3: TGTGCCAGCAGTGGATATAATAATTCACCCCTCCACTTT. The chain is built from TRBV6-1 and TRBJ1-6; D is unresolved. Trimming took 4 bases from V and 5 from J, leaving 6 bases between them. Germline CDR1 is MNHNS and CDR2 is SASEGT. The CDR3 has 13 amino acids.

As regards this clonotype: The germline gene is not matched at one end of the junction; a read error may be the cause. The genes are TRBV11-2 and TRBJ2-7; D is undetermined. Germline V gene data show CDR1 as SGHAT and CDR2 as FQNNGV. The CDR3 is 14 residues long. The CDR3 reads CASKASGLSYEQYF. The CDR3 nucleotides read TGTGCCAGCAAGGCGTCTGGGCTTTCCTACGAGCAATACTTC.

The chain carries TRBV28 and TRBJ2-7; TRBD1 matches 10 bases. The CDR3 spans 15 residues. CDR1 MDHEN and CDR2 SYDVKM come from the germline V gene. The ends lost 6 bases at V and 4 bases at J; junction bases unmatched: 9. The CDR3 loop is CASRATGTGVYEQYF. CDR3 DNA: TGTGCCAGCAGGGCTACCGGGACAGGGGTTTACGAGCAGTACTTC.

Concerning this clonotype: An end of the junction differs from the germline gene, which may be a read error. The chain recombines TRBV12-3 or TRBV12-4 with TRBJ1-2, with TRBD1 matching over 8 bases. CDR3 length: 13 residues. CDR3 sequence: CASSYRDRNGYIF. The CDR3 nucleotides read TGTGCCAGCAGTTACCGGGACAGGAATGGCTACATCTTC.

V is TRBV29-1 and J is TRBJ2-2; TRBD2 matches at 11 bases. CDR1 is SQVTM and CDR2 is ANQGSEA in the germline V gene. The CDR3 loop spans 15 amino acids. J lost 7 bases, V lost 3 bases, and 7 bases had no gene match. The CDR3 region has the DNA TGCAGCGTTGACGGGACTAGCGGAAGGTACGGGGAGCTGTTTTTT. Protein product: CSVDGTSGRYGELFF.

The V gene is TRBV7-9, the J gene TRBJ1-5; D not certain. Trimming took off 3 bases at V and 6 bases at J, with 9 bases between the two ends. The CDR3 runs 13 residues. The germline gives CDR1 SEHNR, CDR2 FQNEAQ (reference sequence). The CDR3 here is CASSLSKGQPQHF. CDR3 DNA: TGTGCCAGCAGCTTGTCAAAGGGTCAGCCCCAGCATTTT.

Concerning this clonotype: A read error is possible here, since a much larger clone lies one base away. V is TRBV5-5 and J is TRBJ2-1, with D uncertain. The germline gives CDR1 SGHKS, CDR2 YYEKEE (reference sequence). Trimming cost V 2 bases and J 9 bases, with 12 bases left between them. The CDR3 extends over 13 amino acids. This CDR3 reads CASSFSIHIEQFF. The CDR3 DNA reads as TGTGCCAGCAGCTTTAGTATCCACATTGAGCAGTTCTTC.

This clonotype was recorded at least ten times. This chain uses TRBV4-1 with TRBJ2-3; possibly TRBD2 for D (5 bases). V lost 1 base and J lost 0, with 11 bases in between. Germline V gene sequence: CDR1 MGHRA, CDR2 YSYEKL. The CDR3 is made up of 16 amino acids. As DNA, the CDR3 is TGCGCCAGCAGCCAAGGGCGGAGGACTAGCACAGATACGCAGTATTTT. It codes for CASSQGRRTSTDTQYF.

This clonotype was detected only a few times. J is TRBJ2-1 and V is TRBV5-5; D is unresolved. Per the germline V gene, CDR1 is SGHKS and CDR2 is YYEKEE (reference sequence). Between the trimmed V and J ends, which lost 1 base and 10 bases, there was a span of 12 bases. The CDR3 spans 13 residues. DNA of the CDR3: TGTGCCAGCAGCTTGTGGGAAGCCGGGGAGCAGTTCTTC. Translation: CASSLWEAGEQFF.

As regards this clonotype: Sequence at one end of the junction differs from germline and may be a read error. This chain links TRBV10-3 with TRBJ2-7; 9 positions match TRBD2. There are 13 residues in the CDR3. The V gene's germline CDR1 is ENHRY and CDR2 SYGVKD. The CDR3 nucleotides read TGTCCCATCCTTAGCGGGAGCGCCGGGGTGCAGTACTTC. Translating it yields CPILSGSAGVQYF.